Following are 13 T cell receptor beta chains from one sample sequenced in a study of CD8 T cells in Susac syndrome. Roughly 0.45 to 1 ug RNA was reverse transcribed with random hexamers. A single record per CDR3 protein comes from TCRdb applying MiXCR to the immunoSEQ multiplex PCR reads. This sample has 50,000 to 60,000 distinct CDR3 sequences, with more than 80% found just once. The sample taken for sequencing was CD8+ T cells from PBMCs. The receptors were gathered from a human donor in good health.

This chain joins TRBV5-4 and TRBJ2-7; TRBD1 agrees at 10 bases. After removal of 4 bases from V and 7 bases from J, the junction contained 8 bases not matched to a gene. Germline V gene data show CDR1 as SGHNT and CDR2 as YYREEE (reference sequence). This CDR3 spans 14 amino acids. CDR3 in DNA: TGTGCCAGCAGCCCGGACAGGGGGATGAGGGAGCAGTACTTC. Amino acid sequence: CASSPDRGMREQYF.

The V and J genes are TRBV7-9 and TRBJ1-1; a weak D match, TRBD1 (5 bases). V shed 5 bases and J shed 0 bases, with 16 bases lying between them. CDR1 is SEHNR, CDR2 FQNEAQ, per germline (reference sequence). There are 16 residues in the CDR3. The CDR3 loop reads CASSPRDGLMNTEAFF. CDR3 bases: TGTGCCAGCAGCCCCCGGGACGGCCTCATGAACACTGAAGCTTTCTTT.

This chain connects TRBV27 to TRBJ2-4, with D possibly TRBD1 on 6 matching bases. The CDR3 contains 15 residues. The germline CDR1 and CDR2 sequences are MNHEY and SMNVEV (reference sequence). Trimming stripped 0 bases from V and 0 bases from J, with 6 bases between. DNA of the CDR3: TGTGCCAGCAGTTTATCGACAGGAGCCAAAAACATTCAGTACTTC. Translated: CASSLSTGAKNIQYF.

The CDR3 protein is CASSLTTGTTDTQYF. CDR3 sequence (DNA): TGTGCCAGCAGCCTAACTACAGGGACCACAGATACGCAGTATTTT. The chain recombines TRBV14 with TRBJ2-3, with D perhaps matching TRBD1 (6 bases). The V end was cut by 4 bases, the J end by 2 bases, with 13 bases between. CDR1 and CDR2 (germline): SGHDN, FVKESK. This CDR3 spans 15 amino acids. The full variable domain, with the rest looked up from reference TRBV14 and TRBJ2-3, is EAGVTQFPSHSVIEKGQTVTLRCDPISGHDNLYWYRRVMGKEIKFLLHFVKESKQDESGMPNNRFLAERTGGTYSTLKVQPAELEDSGVYFCASSLTTGTTDTQYFGPGTRLTVL.

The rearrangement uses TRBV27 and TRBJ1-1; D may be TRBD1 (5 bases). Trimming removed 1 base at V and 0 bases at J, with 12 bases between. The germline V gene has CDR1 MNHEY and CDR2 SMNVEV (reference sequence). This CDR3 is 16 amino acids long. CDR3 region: CASSLFFGGVNTEAFF. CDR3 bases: TGTGCCAGCAGTTTATTTTTTGGAGGGGTGAACACTGAAGCTTTCTTT.

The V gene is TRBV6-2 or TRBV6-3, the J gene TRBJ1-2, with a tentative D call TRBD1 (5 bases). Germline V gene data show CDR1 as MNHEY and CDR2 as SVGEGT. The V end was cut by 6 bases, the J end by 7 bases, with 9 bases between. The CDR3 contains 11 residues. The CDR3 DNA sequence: TGTGCCAGCAGAAAAGGGGTTGGCTACACCTTC. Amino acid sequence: CASRKGVGYTF.

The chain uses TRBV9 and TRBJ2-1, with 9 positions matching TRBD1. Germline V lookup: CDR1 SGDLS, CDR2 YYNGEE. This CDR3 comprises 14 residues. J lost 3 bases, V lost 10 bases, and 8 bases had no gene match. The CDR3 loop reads CARSGTGFYNEQFF. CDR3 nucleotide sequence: TGTGCCCGCTCCGGGACAGGGTTCTACAATGAGCAGTTCTTC. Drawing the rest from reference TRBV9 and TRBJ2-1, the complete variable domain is DSGVTQTPKHLITATGQRVTLRCSPRSGDLSVYWYQQSLDQGLQFLIQYYNGEERAKGNILERFSAQQFPDLHSELNLSSLELGDSALYFCARSGTGFYNEQFFGPGTRLTVL.

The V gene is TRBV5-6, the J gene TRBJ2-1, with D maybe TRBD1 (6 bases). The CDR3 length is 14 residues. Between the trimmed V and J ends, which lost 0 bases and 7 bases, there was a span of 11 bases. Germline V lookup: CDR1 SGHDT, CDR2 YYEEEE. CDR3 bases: TGTGCCAGCAGCTTGGGGGGGCATGGGAATGAGCAGTTCTTC. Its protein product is CASSLGGHGNEQFF.

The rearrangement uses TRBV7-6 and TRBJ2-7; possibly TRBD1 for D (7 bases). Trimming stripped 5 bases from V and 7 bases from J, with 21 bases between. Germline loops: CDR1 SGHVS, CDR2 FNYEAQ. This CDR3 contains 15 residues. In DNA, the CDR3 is TGTGCCAGCAGCCCGGGGGACAGCCCCGGAATGGAGCAGTACTTC. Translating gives CASSPGDSPGMEQYF.

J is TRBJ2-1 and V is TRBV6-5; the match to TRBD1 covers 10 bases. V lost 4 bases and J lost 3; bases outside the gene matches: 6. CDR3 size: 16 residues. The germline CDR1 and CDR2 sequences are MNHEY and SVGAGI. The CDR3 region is CASSSGQGESYNEQFF. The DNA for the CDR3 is TGTGCCAGCAGTTCCGGACAGGGGGAGAGCTACAATGAGCAGTTCTTC.

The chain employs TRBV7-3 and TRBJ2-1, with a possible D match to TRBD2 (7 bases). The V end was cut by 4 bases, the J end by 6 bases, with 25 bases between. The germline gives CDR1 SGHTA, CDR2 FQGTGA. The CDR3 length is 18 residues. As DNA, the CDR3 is TGTGCCAGCAGCTCCGGGCCTTCGGGGGGCCACTCTGGCAATGAGCAGTTCTTC. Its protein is CASSSGPSGGHSGNEQFF.

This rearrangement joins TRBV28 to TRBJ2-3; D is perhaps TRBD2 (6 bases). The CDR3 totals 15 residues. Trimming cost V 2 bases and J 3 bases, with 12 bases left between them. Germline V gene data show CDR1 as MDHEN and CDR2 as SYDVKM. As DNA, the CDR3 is TGTGCCAGCAGTTTACAAGACGGGGGAACAGATACGCAGTATTTT. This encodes CASSLQDGGTDTQYF.

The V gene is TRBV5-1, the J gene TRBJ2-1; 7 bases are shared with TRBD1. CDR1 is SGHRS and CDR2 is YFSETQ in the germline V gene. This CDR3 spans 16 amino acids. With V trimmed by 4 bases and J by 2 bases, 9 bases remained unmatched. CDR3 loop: CASSAQRQGTYNEQFF. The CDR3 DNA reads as TGCGCCAGCAGCGCCCAGAGACAGGGAACCTACAATGAGCAGTTCTTC.